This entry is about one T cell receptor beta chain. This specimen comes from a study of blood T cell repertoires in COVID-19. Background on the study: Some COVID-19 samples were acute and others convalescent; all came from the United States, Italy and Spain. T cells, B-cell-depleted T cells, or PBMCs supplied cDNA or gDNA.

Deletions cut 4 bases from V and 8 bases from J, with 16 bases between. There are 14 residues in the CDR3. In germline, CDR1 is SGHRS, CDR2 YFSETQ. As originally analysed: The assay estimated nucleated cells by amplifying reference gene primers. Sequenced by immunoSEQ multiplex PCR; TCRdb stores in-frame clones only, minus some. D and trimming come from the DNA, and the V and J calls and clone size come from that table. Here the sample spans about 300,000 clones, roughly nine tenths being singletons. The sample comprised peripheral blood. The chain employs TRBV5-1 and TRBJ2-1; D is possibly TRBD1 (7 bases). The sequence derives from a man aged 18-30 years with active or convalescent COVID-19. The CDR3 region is CASSIRTGEDEQFF. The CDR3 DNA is TGCGCCAGCAGCATAAGAACAGGGGAGGATGAGCAGTTCTTC.